These 11 T cell receptor beta chains were sequenced from one sample in a study of blood T cells in healthy people across ages. A second PCR, run for roughly 7 to 12 cycles, used a sample-barcoded 5' primer plus a J-beta primer mix. Using its own MiXCR run on the 5' RACE reads, TCRdb lists one record per CDR3 protein. The sample consists of hundreds of thousands of distinct CDR3 sequences, 35% to 40% of them appearing once. The sequencing input was blood. The receptors derive from a man aged 18 to 30 in good health.

The chain employs TRBV20-1 and TRBJ2-1, with 7 bases aligning to TRBD1. V was pared by 0 bases and J by 7 bases, with 12 bases of the junction left unmatched. Per the germline V gene, CDR1 is DFQATT and CDR2 is SNEGSKA (reference sequence). The CDR3 runs 16 residues. CDR3 in amino acids: CSARETDRTLGNEQFF. The CDR3 DNA is TGCAGTGCTAGAGAGACGGACAGGACGTTAGGTAATGAGCAGTTCTTC.

This clonotype was seen more than once but under ten times. The V and J genes are TRBV29-1 and TRBJ1-5; perhaps TRBD1 as D (5 bases). The germline CDR1 and CDR2 sequences are SQVTM and ANQGSEA. This CDR3 spans 14 amino acids. Trimming removed 7 bases at V and 1 base at J, with 14 bases between. For the CDR3, the DNA is TGCAGCGCTATTCAGGGTATAAGCAATCAGCCCCAGCATTTT. Protein: CSAIQGISNQPQHF.

The table lists this clonotype with a few counts. The V gene is TRBV20-1, the J gene TRBJ2-3; D gene uncertain. Germline-derived CDR1 and CDR2 are DFQATT and SNEGSKA (reference sequence). The CDR3 runs 12 residues. Trimming removed 6 bases at V and 2 bases at J, with 9 bases between. In nucleotides, the CDR3 is TGCAGTGCCCAACAGCCCACAGATACGCAGTATTTT. This encodes CSAQQPTDTQYF.

The chain's CDR3 is CASSYDSANYGYTF. CDR3 DNA: TGTGCCAGCAGTTACGACAGCGCAAACTATGGCTACACCTTC. J is TRBJ1-2 and V is TRBV6-2 or TRBV6-3; D may be TRBD1 (5 bases). CDR1 is MNHEY, CDR2 SVGEGT, per germline. Trimming pared 2 bases from V and 2 bases from J, leaving 9 bases between. The CDR3 sequence is 14 residues long.

This clonotype came up a few times. CDR3 residues: CSARDPGQRKFNEKLFF. DNA for the CDR3: TGCAGTGCTAGAGATCCGGGACAGCGGAAATTCAATGAAAAACTGTTTTTT. This sequence joins TRBV20-1 and TRBJ1-4, with 7 bases identical to TRBD1. The CDR3 spans 17 residues. With V trimmed by 0 bases and J by 5 bases, 12 bases remained unmatched. Per germline, CDR1 DFQATT and CDR2 SNEGSKA (reference sequence).

The chain combines TRBV6-2 or TRBV6-3 with TRBJ1-1, with 7 bases fitting TRBD1. CDR1 is MNHEY, CDR2 SVGEGT, per germline. This CDR3 has 14 residues. Losses at the gene ends were 6 bases for V and 2 bases for J; bases not matched to a gene: 6. CDR3 in amino acids: CASRADRFNTEAFF. CDR3 DNA: TGTGCCAGCAGGGCGGACAGGTTTAACACTGAAGCTTTCTTT.

This clonotype has only a few counts. The chain joins TRBV4-2 to TRBJ1-5, with D tentatively TRBD1 (5 bases). This CDR3 is 15 amino acids long. Germline assignment: CDR1 LGHNA and CDR2 YNFKEQ. Trimming stripped 0 bases from V and 6 bases from J, with 12 bases between. As DNA, the CDR3 is TGTGCCAGCAGCCAAGATATGGGGGTGGTTCAGCCCCAGCATTTT. This translates into CASSQDMGVVQPQHF.

This clonotype was detected only a few times. The V gene is TRBV15, the J gene TRBJ2-1, with D unresolved. The CDR3 consists of 14 residues. V was pared by 0 bases and J by 7 bases, with 10 bases between. Germline-derived CDR1 and CDR2 are LNHNV and YYDKDF (reference sequence). CDR3 sequence reads: CATSRDPAVNEQFF. As DNA, the CDR3 is TGTGCCACCAGCAGAGATCCGGCGGTAAATGAGCAGTTCTTC.

The chain links TRBV15 to TRBJ2-2; no clear D gene. With 0 bases removed from V and 6 bases from J, the gap between germline ends came to 8 bases. In germline, CDR1 is LNHNV, CDR2 YYDKDF (reference sequence). This CDR3 has 14 amino acids. The CDR3 is CATSRDFPSGELFF. CDR3 sequence (DNA): TGTGCCACCAGCAGAGACTTCCCCTCCGGGGAGCTGTTTTTT.

In this sample, this clonotype turned up many times. The chain carries TRBV9 and TRBJ2-7; D gene uncertain. Germline V CDR1 and CDR2: SGDLS, YYNGEE. The V and J ends lost 0 bases and 5 bases respectively, with 12 bases between them. The CDR3 loop spans 14 amino acids. The CDR3 sequence is CASSVAPQENEQYF. CDR3 in DNA: TGTGCCAGCAGCGTAGCCCCCCAGGAAAACGAGCAGTACTTC.

The CDR3 DNA follows: TGCAGTGCTATTCACCGGGACATCGCAGAGACCCAGTACTTC. Protein: CSAIHRDIAETQYF. The chain has TRBV20-1 and TRBJ2-4; D is possibly TRBD1 (6 bases). The assigned J gene may be wrong: the sequence end matches TRBJ2-5 better. This CDR3 spans 14 amino acids. Germline loops: CDR1 DFQATT, CDR2 SNEGSKA (reference sequence).